This TCR beta chain came from a study of Ad26.COV2.S vaccination and SARS-CoV-2 variants. This CDR3 is 14 amino acids long. Germline V gives CDR1 KGHSH, CDR2 LQKENI. J lost 8 bases, V lost 3 bases, and 6 bases had no gene match. Documented treatment: some 20 received Ad26.COV2.S at low or high dose, single or two shots; five or six received placebo; per-sample allocation not given. Sampling happened 63 days after the first vaccine or placebo injection. The assay was immunoSEQ multiplex PCR, and TCRdb's table has in-frame clones only and misses some. The sample yields 330,000 or so clones, roughly 90% seen once.

The material sequenced was peripheral blood, taken in a trial of Ad26.COV2.S vaccine versus placebo. The clonotype was recovered from a person between 18 and 60 years old who received the Ad26.COV2.S COVID-19 vaccine or a placebo. The genes are TRBV18 and TRBJ1-4, with 7 bases identical to TRBD1. CDR3 bases: TGTGCCAGCTCACCTAGGGGGCCGGAAGAAAAACTGTTTTTT. This gives the protein CASSPRGPEEKLFF. The full variable domain, rest sourced from reference TRBV18 and TRBJ1-4, is NAGVMQNPRHLVRRRGQEARLRCSPMKGHSHVYWYRQLPEEGLKFMVYLQKENIIDESGMPKERFSAEFPKEGPSILRIQQVVRGDSAAYFCASSPRGPEEKLFFGSGTQLSVL.